Following are 30 T cell receptor beta chains from one sample sequenced in a study of blood T cell repertoires in COVID-19. The data were produced by immunoSEQ multiplex PCR, yet TCRdb's version contains in-frame clones alone and is incomplete. The data hold around 65,000 clones, with approximately 80% observed a single time. Sequenced input: peripheral blood. These receptors originate from an elderly woman with active or convalescent COVID-19.

This clone was counted a few times. The chain couples TRBV5-1 to TRBJ1-3; D gene uncertain. V was pared by 3 bases and J by 1 base, with 8 bases between. Germline CDR1 reads SGHRS; CDR2 reads YFSETQ. CDR3 length: 14 residues. CDR3 sequence reads: CASSSTDSGNTIYF. The CDR3 DNA reads TGCGCCAGCAGCTCGACTGATTCTGGAAACACCATATATTTT.

The CDR3 protein is CASSLGGDTEAFF. DNA of the CDR3: TGTGCCAGCAGCTTAGGGGGGGACACTGAAGCTTTCTTT. The chain uses TRBV7-3 and TRBJ1-1; possible D gene TRBD1, 5 bases. CDR1 is SGHTA and CDR2 is FQGTGA in the germline V gene. This CDR3 region has 13 residues. The V and J ends lost 2 bases and 3 bases respectively, with 7 bases between them. The variable domain in full, with the rest retrieved from reference TRBV7-3 and TRBJ1-1, is GAGVSQTPSNKVTEKGKYVELRCDPISGHTALYWYRQSLGQGPEFLIYFQGTGAADDSGLPNDRFFAVRPEGSVSTLKIQRTERGDSAVYLCASSLGGDTEAFFGQGTRLTVV.

This chain connects TRBV4-1 to TRBJ2-2, with D perhaps TRBD2 (6 bases). CDR1 and CDR2 (germline): MGHRA, YSYEKL. Trimming stripped 0 bases from V and 6 bases from J, with 17 bases between. The CDR3 extends over 17 amino acids. The CDR3 DNA is TGCGCCAGCAGCCAAGAGAGGGACTCCTACACCTCCGGGGAGCTGTTTTTT. This translates into CASSQERDSYTSGELFF.

The chain links TRBV18 to TRBJ1-2, with D maybe TRBD1 (6 bases). Trimming removed 4 bases at V and 10 bases at J, with 22 bases between. Germline V gene sequence: CDR1 KGHSH, CDR2 LQKENI. The CDR3 totals 15 residues. CDR3 coding DNA: TGTGCCAGCTCACTGGGGGCGGCAGATGATAGGACCTACACCTTC. Protein product: CASSLGAADDRTYTF.

The rearrangement joins TRBV5-1 to TRBJ1-1; 10 bases are a match to TRBD1. The CDR3 runs 16 residues. V trimming: 3 bases; J trimming: 2 bases; junction bases outside the gene matches: 7. Germline CDR1 is SGHRS and CDR2 is YFSETQ. CDR3 region: CASSSGTGVFNTEAFF. CDR3 DNA sequence: TGCGCCAGCAGCTCCGGGACAGGGGTGTTCAACACTGAAGCTTTCTTT.

This rearrangement joins TRBV7-3 to TRBJ1-1; no definite D call. This CDR3 spans 15 amino acids. The V gene lost 2 bases and the J gene lost 1 base, with 11 bases spanning the gap. CDR1 and CDR2 from the germline V gene are SGHTA and FQGTGA. The CDR3 nucleotides are TGTGCCAGCAGCTTAGAGGGCACCGGGAACACTGAAGCTTTCTTT. This codes for CASSLEGTGNTEAFF.

This chain uses TRBV5-1 with TRBJ2-3, with 10 bases fitting TRBD2. Germline CDR1 SGHRS, CDR2 YFSETQ. CDR3 size: 15 residues. The trim removed 2 bases at V and 2 bases at J, leaving 2 bases unmatched. The CDR3 DNA reads as TGCGCCAGCAGCTTTACTAGCGGGGCCACAGATACGCAGTATTTT. This translates into CASSFTSGATDTQYF.

The chain has TRBV3-1 (or the pseudogene TRBV3-2) and TRBJ2-4, with TRBD2 identical over 9 bases. CDR3 length: 13 amino acids. Losses at the gene ends were 4 bases for V and 15 bases for J; bases not matched to a gene: 10. Germline V CDR1 and CDR2: LGHDT, YNNKEL (reference sequence). CDR3 sequence reads: CASSPESAGGLYF. In DNA form, the CDR3 reads TGTGCCAGCAGCCCGGAGTCGGCGGGGGGGCTGTACTTC.

The chain couples TRBV19 to TRBJ2-2; D perhaps matches TRBD2 (5 bases). There are 16 residues in the CDR3. The germline CDR1 and CDR2 sequences are LNHDA and SQIVND (reference sequence). The ends were cut back, 6 bases at V and 0 bases at J, with 14 bases in the middle. The CDR3 region has the DNA TGTGCCAGTAGCAGACGGGGTCGATCGAACACCGGGGAGCTGTTTTTT. Translating it yields CASSRRGRSNTGELFF. Combining the CDR3 with reference TRBV19 and TRBJ2-2 gives the whole variable domain DGGITQSPKYLFRKEGQNVTLSCEQNLNHDAMYWYRQDPGQGLRLIYYSQIVNDFQKGDIAEGYSVSREKKESFPLTVTSAQKNPTAFYLCASSRRGRSNTGELFFGEGSRLTVL.

This sequence joins TRBV7-3 and TRBJ2-7; the D gene is possibly TRBD1 (7 bases). The CDR3 has 14 amino acids. V shed 2 bases and J shed 1 base, with 9 bases lying between them. Germline loops: CDR1 SGHTA, CDR2 FQGTGA. The CDR3 reads CASSLAGGSYEQYF. The CDR3, as DNA: TGTGCCAGCAGCTTAGCAGGGGGGTCCTACGAGCAGTACTTC. Full variable domain (outside the CDR3, taken from reference TRBV7-3 and TRBJ2-7): GAGVSQTPSNKVTEKGKYVELRCDPISGHTALYWYRQSLGQGPEFLIYFQGTGAADDSGLPNDRFFAVRPEGSVSTLKIQRTERGDSAVYLCASSLAGGSYEQYFGPGTRLTVT.

The chain carries TRBV5-1 and TRBJ2-7; TRBD2 agrees at 8 bases. The ends lost 0 bases at V and 2 bases at J; junction bases unmatched: 13. This CDR3 contains 18 residues. Germline lookup yields CDR1 SGHRS and CDR2 YFSETQ. CDR3 sequence: CASSLGPGGFLTPYEQYF. The DNA of the CDR3 is TGCGCCAGCAGCTTGGGCCCGGGAGGGTTTTTGACTCCCTACGAGCAGTACTTC.

This clone has a single count. The V call is TRBV28, the J call TRBJ2-4; 9 bases map to TRBD1. The CDR3 contains 16 residues. V shed 4 bases, J shed 3 bases, and the junction held 7 bases outside the gene matches. Germline assignment: CDR1 MDHEN and CDR2 SYDVKM. The CDR3 is CASSSTGGVGKNIQYF. Written as DNA, the CDR3 is TGTGCCAGCAGTTCTACAGGGGGCGTTGGCAAAAACATTCAGTACTTC.

This clone has ten or more counts. The rearrangement joins TRBV19 to TRBJ2-5, with 7 nucleotides matching TRBD1. Germline V gives CDR1 LNHDA, CDR2 SQIVND (reference sequence). Losses at the gene ends were 5 bases for V and 1 base for J; bases not matched to a gene: 4. This CDR3 has 14 amino acids. The CDR3 DNA follows: TGTGCCAGTAGTCTGGGGACAGCCCAAGAGACCCAGTACTTC. It yields the protein CASSLGTAQETQYF. Full variable domain (remainder filled in from reference TRBV19 and TRBJ2-5): DGGITQSPKYLFRKEGQNVTLSCEQNLNHDAMYWYRQDPGQGLRLIYYSQIVNDFQKGDIAEGYSVSREKKESFPLTVTSAQKNPTAFYLCASSLGTAQETQYFGPGTRLLVL.

The chain has TRBV9 and TRBJ2-2; 8 bases are shared with TRBD2. After removal of 6 bases from V and 7 bases from J, the junction contained 17 bases not matched to a gene. Germline V gene sequence: CDR1 SGDLS, CDR2 YYNGEE. The CDR3 is made up of 17 amino acids. The CDR3 nucleotides read TGTGCCAGCAACCGAGGGGGGACTAGGATGAGCGGCGGGGAGCTGTTTTTT. Translating gives CASNRGGTRMSGGELFF.

The V and J genes are TRBV7-2 and TRBJ1-1, with a possible D match to TRBD1 (5 bases). The germline V gene has CDR1 SGHTA and CDR2 FQGNSA. This CDR3 has 13 residues. The ends were cut back, 4 bases at V and 5 bases at J, with 11 bases in the middle. CDR3 DNA sequence: TGTGCCAGCAGCTCCCAGGGATTTACTGAAGCTTTCTTT. Translated: CASSSQGFTEAFF. The full variable domain, completed using reference TRBV7-2 and TRBJ1-1, is GAGVSQSPSNKVTEKGKDVELRCDPISGHTALYWYRQSLGQGLEFLIYFQGNSAPDKSGLPSDRFSAERTGGSVSTLTIQRTQQEDSAVYLCASSSQGFTEAFFGQGTRLTVV.

This sequence joins TRBV2 and TRBJ1-2, with 7 bases identical to TRBD1. The J segment lost 0 bases and the V segment lost 4 bases, leaving 8 bases of the junction unmatched. CDR3 length: 16 residues. Looked up from germline, CDR1 is SNHLY and CDR2 is FYNNEI. CDR3 loop: CASSVVGGMANYGYTF. The DNA of the CDR3 is TGTGCCAGCAGTGTCGTAGGGGGCATGGCTAACTATGGCTACACCTTC.

V is TRBV5-4 and J is TRBJ1-2; TRBD1 agrees at 9 bases. The CDR3 sequence is 16 residues long. Germline V gene sequence: CDR1 SGHNT, CDR2 YYREEE (reference sequence). Trimming took 2 bases from V and 4 from J; bases not matched to a gene: 9. Written as DNA, the CDR3 is TGTGCCAGCAGCTTTCCGGGACAGGGCGGGGGCTATGGCTACACCTTC. It codes for CASSFPGQGGGYGYTF. The full variable domain, with the rest looked up from reference TRBV5-4 and TRBJ1-2, is ETGVTQSPTHLIKTRGQQVTLRCSSQSGHNTVSWYQQALGQGPQFIFQYYREEENGRGNFPPRFSGLQFPNYSSELNVNALELDDSALYLCASSFPGQGGGYGYTFGSGTRLTVV.

The chain has TRBV9 and TRBJ1-6; unclear D gene. The CDR3 contains 14 residues. The germline CDR1 and CDR2 sequences are SGDLS and YYNGEE. V lost 0 bases and J lost 8, with 9 bases in between. The CDR3 region is CASSVEAVYSPLHF. The CDR3 DNA reads as TGTGCCAGCAGCGTAGAAGCGGTTTATTCACCCCTCCACTTT.

This rearrangement joins TRBV5-1 to TRBJ1-2; 7 bases match TRBD1. J gave up 4 bases and V 0 bases, and 12 bases lay outside the gene matches. This CDR3 spans 17 amino acids. CDR1 and CDR2 from the germline V gene are SGHRS and YFSETQ. The CDR3 sequence: CASSLDSTGTEGYGYTF. As DNA, the CDR3 is TGCGCCAGCAGCTTGGATTCGACAGGGACGGAAGGCTATGGCTACACCTTC.

This clone was detected only once. The chain has TRBV6-1 and TRBJ2-7; TRBD1 is a possible D gene (6 bases). This CDR3 region has 13 residues. Germline CDR1 reads MNHNS; CDR2 reads SASEGT. The germline V and J ends were trimmed by 3 bases and 3 bases, with 9 bases remaining between them. CDR3 DNA sequence: TGTGCCAGCAGTGATGGGGACATCTACGAGCAGTACTTC. Translated, it gives CASSDGDIYEQYF.

The chain carries TRBV3-1 (or the pseudogene TRBV3-2) and TRBJ1-1; D uncertain. V lost 3 bases and J lost 1, with 12 bases in between. Germline lookup yields CDR1 LGHDT and CDR2 YNNKEL (reference sequence). This CDR3 region has 15 residues. CDR3 sequence: CASSHRSYRNTEAFF. CDR3 nucleotide sequence: TGTGCCAGCAGCCACCGATCATACAGGAACACTGAAGCTTTCTTT.

The chain recombines TRBV5-1 with TRBJ2-3, with 7 nucleotides matching TRBD1. The CDR3 spans 14 residues. Looked up from germline, CDR1 is SGHRS and CDR2 is YFSETQ. After removal of 4 bases from V and 6 bases from J, the junction contained 8 bases not matched to a gene. Here the CDR3 reads CASSPTGAMDTQYF. CDR3 bases: TGCGCCAGCAGCCCCACAGGGGCAATGGATACGCAGTATTTT.

V and J are TRBV19 and TRBJ1-5; 9 bases line up with TRBD1. Looked up from germline, CDR1 is LNHDA and CDR2 is SQIVND (reference sequence). The CDR3 is 18 amino acids. V trimming: 5 bases; J trimming: 0 bases; junction bases outside the gene matches: 11. In DNA form, the CDR3 reads TGTGCCAGTAGTGGAGCCCGGGACAGGGTATATAGCAATCAGCCCCAGCATTTT. It translates to CASSGARDRVYSNQPQHF. The full variable domain, rest sourced from reference TRBV19 and TRBJ1-5, is DGGITQSPKYLFRKEGQNVTLSCEQNLNHDAMYWYRQDPGQGLRLIYYSQIVNDFQKGDIAEGYSVSREKKESFPLTVTSAQKNPTAFYLCASSGARDRVYSNQPQHFGDGTRLSIL.

In its sample, this clone was seen a few times. The chain has TRBV11-2 and TRBJ1-1; TRBD1 matches 7 bases. V was clipped by 5 bases and J by 0 bases; unmatched bases: 3. This CDR3 region has 14 residues. Germline V gene sequence: CDR1 SGHAT, CDR2 FQNNGV. The CDR3 bases are TGTGCCAGCAGCACTACAGGGGTGAACACTGAAGCTTTCTTT. It yields the protein CASSTTGVNTEAFF.

The rearrangement links TRBV7-7 to TRBJ2-5; 10 positions agree with TRBD2. Germline-derived CDR1 and CDR2 are SSHAT and FNYEAQ (reference sequence). The trim removed 6 bases at V and 5 bases at J, leaving 6 bases unmatched. There are 14 residues in the CDR3. The CDR3 loop reads CASRSSGGDETQYF. The CDR3 region has the DNA TGTGCCAGCAGATCCAGCGGGGGGGATGAGACCCAGTACTTC.

V and J are TRBV13 and TRBJ2-1; weak D call: TRBD2 (7 bases). The CDR3 contains 17 residues. Germline-derived CDR1 and CDR2 are PRHDT and FYEKMQ (reference sequence). V gave up 0 bases and J gave up 4 bases, with 16 bases separating them. The CDR3 protein is CASSLGFGRGLYNEQFF. The CDR3 nucleotides are TGTGCCAGCAGCTTAGGATTCGGGCGGGGGCTTTACAATGAGCAGTTCTTC. Full variable domain (missing parts from reference TRBV13 and TRBJ2-1): AAGVIQSPRHLIKEKRETATLKCYPIPRHDTVYWYQQGPGQDPQFLISFYEKMQSDKGSIPDRFSAQQFSDYHSELNMSSLELGDSALYFCASSLGFGRGLYNEQFFGPGTRLTVL.

The V and J genes are TRBV5-1 and TRBJ1-1, with D maybe TRBD1 (5 bases). CDR1 is SGHRS, CDR2 YFSETQ, per germline. CDR3 length: 15 amino acids. V lost 6 bases and J 2 bases, leaving 17 bases between the germline ends. DNA of the CDR3: TGCGCCAGCAAGCTTATGCAGGGCCCCAACACTGAAGCTTTCTTT. Translation: CASKLMQGPNTEAFF.

Regarding this clone: An end of the junction does not agree with germline; a read error may underlie this. V gene TRBV5-6 combines with J gene TRBJ1-2, with TRBD1 as a possible D gene (6 bases). CDR3 size: 14 residues. Germline CDR1 reads SGHDT; CDR2 reads YYEEEE. This CDR3 reads CASTTRQAHLFRAF. Here the CDR3 DNA reads TGTGCCAGCACCACCAGACAGGCGCACCTATTCAGGGCCTTC. The whole variable domain, remainder taken from reference TRBV5-6 and TRBJ1-2, is DAGVTQSPTHLIKTRGQQVTLRCSPKSGHDTVSWYQQALGQGPQFIFQYYEEEERQRGNFPDRFSGHQFPNYSSELNVNALLLGDSALYLCASTTRQAHLFRAFGSGTRLTVV.

The V and J genes are TRBV5-1 and TRBJ1-1; 11 positions agree with TRBD1. Germline loops: CDR1 SGHRS, CDR2 YFSETQ. The CDR3 spans 14 residues. The ends lost 4 bases at V and 5 bases at J; junction bases unmatched: 4. CDR3 in amino acids: CASSRGQGVTEAFF. CDR3 DNA sequence: TGCGCCAGCAGCAGGGGACAGGGGGTGACTGAAGCTTTCTTT.

The genes are TRBV7-2 and TRBJ1-1; 8 bases are shared with TRBD1. Germline CDR1 and CDR2: SGHTA and FQGNSA. The V segment lost 1 base and the J segment 11 bases; nucleotides outside the gene matches: 6. This CDR3 has 13 amino acids. CDR3 sequence: CASSLVTGVEAFF. In nucleotides, the CDR3 is TGTGCCAGCAGCTTAGTGACAGGGGTCGAGGCTTTCTTT.